This TCR beta chain was sequenced for a study of human T cells and chemical hapten exposure. Study as a whole: Sensitization was performed using 2% DPC on a 2 cm by 2 cm upper inner arm skin site. Across the whole study, which lasted roughly 24 weeks, patients were given diphenylcyclopropenone on the scalp once a week. Mostly female, the patients presented with alopecia areata, totalis or universalis.

On this clonotype itself: It may be a read error: a sequence one base away is much more abundant. This likely comes from a read error, as the CDR3 has no conserved phenylalanine or tryptophan at its end.

Time point specified: patch test 3, about 24 weeks after DPC sensitization. Treatment of the sample: therapeutic diphenylcyclopropenone sensitization with weekly scalp DPC. The CDR3 consists of 14 residues. V trimming: 4 bases; J trimming: 8 bases; junction bases outside the gene matches: 3. Germline-derived CDR1 and CDR2 are MDHEN and SYDVKM. TCRdb processed the RACE reads anew with MiXCR; each CDR3 protein has one entry. Here the sample spans roughly 60,000 distinct CDR3 sequences, roughly 12% being singletons. This receptor was identified in a man younger than 45 with alopecia areata. Some clones in this sample may be carry-over from other donors' samples. The J gene is TRBJ1-6, the V gene TRBV28; TRBD1 matches 9 bases. The material was whole blood, obtained in connection with sensitization to the hapten diphenylcyclopropenone (DPC). CDR3 nucleotide sequence: TGTGCCAGCAGTTCGGGACAGGGACATTCACCCCTCCACTCT. Translated: CASSSGQGHSPLHS.